Below are 10 T cell receptor beta chains sequenced from a single sample in a study of control samples from healthy donors and cancer patients. The assay was immunoSEQ multiplex PCR, and TCRdb's table has in-frame clones only and misses some. The table shows about 130,000 clones, with around 92% occurring only once. Sequences were obtained from PBMCs. These TCRs come from a man of 80 years or more with head and neck cancer.

V usage is TRBV25-1 and J usage is TRBJ2-7; maybe TRBD1 (6 bases). Germline-derived CDR1 and CDR2 are MGHDK and SYGVNS. V was shortened by 5 bases and J by 0 bases, with 11 bases between the two germline ends. This CDR3 spans 14 amino acids. This chain's CDR3 is CASSRQGSSYEQYF. Here the CDR3 DNA reads TGTGCCAGCAGTAGGCAGGGGAGCTCCTACGAGCAGTACTTC.

J is TRBJ1-1 and V is TRBV12-3 or TRBV12-4; maybe TRBD1 (6 bases). CDR3 length equals 13 residues. V was pared by 6 bases and J by 1 base, with 9 bases between. The CDR3 sequence: CASRGQWNTEAFF. For the CDR3, the DNA is TGTGCCAGCAGAGGACAGTGGAACACTGAAGCTTTCTTT.

The V and J genes are TRBV4-1 and TRBJ1-1; 10 bases agree with TRBD1. CDR1 is MGHRA and CDR2 is YSYEKL in the germline V gene. The CDR3 runs 17 residues. The J segment lost 5 bases and the V segment lost 2 bases, leaving 11 bases of the junction unmatched. The CDR3 is CASSQSPRDRGRTEAFF. The CDR3 coding sequence is TGCGCCAGCAGCCAATCTCCCCGGGACAGGGGTCGGACTGAAGCTTTCTTT.

This chain uses TRBV5-4 with TRBJ2-5; the match to TRBD2 covers 10 bases. The CDR3 loop spans 17 amino acids. In germline, CDR1 is SGHNT, CDR2 YYREEE (reference sequence). The junction had 7 bases not matched to a gene; V was cut back by 0 bases and J by 2 bases. The CDR3 region is CASSLVPVAGGQETQYF. CDR3 nucleotides: TGTGCCAGCAGCTTGGTCCCCGTAGCGGGGGGACAAGAGACCCAGTACTTC.

This rearrangement joins TRBV5-4 to TRBJ2-3; D is perhaps TRBD2 (5 bases). The CDR3 is 14 residues long. Germline V CDR1 and CDR2: SGHNT, YYREEE (reference sequence). Trimming stripped 3 bases from V and 4 bases from J, with 12 bases between. This CDR3 reads CASSSSSGSDTQYF. In DNA form, the CDR3 reads TGTGCCAGCAGCTCATCAAGCGGCTCAGATACGCAGTATTTT.

This clone was seen once. The chain links TRBV19 to TRBJ1-2; D gene ambiguous. Trimming removed 7 bases from V and 4 bases from J, with 13 bases in between. CDR1 and CDR2 (germline): LNHDA, SQIVND (reference sequence). This CDR3 spans 13 amino acids. CDR3 protein: CASNPRTIYGYTF. The CDR3 DNA reads as TGTGCCAGTAACCCGCGGACTATCTATGGCTACACCTTC.

This clone appeared once. CDR3 in amino acids: CASSGRQQSYEQYF. CDR3 bases: TGTGCCAGCAGCGGGCGGCAGCAAAGTTACGAGCAGTACTTC. The rearrangement joins TRBV5-6 to TRBJ2-7; D is uncertain. The V end was cut by 4 bases, the J end by 4 bases, with 15 bases between. Germline V gives CDR1 SGHDT, CDR2 YYEEEE. The CDR3 runs to 14 residues.

This chain uses TRBV2 with TRBJ2-7; D perhaps matches TRBD1 (6 bases). CDR1 and CDR2 (germline): SNHLY, FYNNEI. This CDR3 is built from 13 residues. V lost 4 bases, J lost 0 bases, and 7 bases lay in between. The CDR3: CASSGTASYEQYF. CDR3 nucleotides: TGTGCCAGCAGTGGGACAGCCTCCTACGAGCAGTACTTC.

The J gene is TRBJ1-3, the V gene TRBV5-6; D uncertain. The germline CDR1 and CDR2 sequences are SGHDT and YYEEEE. This CDR3 comprises 12 residues. V gave up 0 bases and J gave up 3 bases, with 1 base separating them. The CDR3 sequence is CASSLGGNTIYF. The DNA for the CDR3 is TGTGCCAGCAGCTTGGGTGGAAACACCATATATTTT. Drawing the rest from reference TRBV5-6 and TRBJ1-3, the complete variable domain is DAGVTQSPTHLIKTRGQQVTLRCSPKSGHDTVSWYQQALGQGPQFIFQYYEEEERQRGNFPDRFSGHQFPNYSSELNVNALLLGDSALYLCASSLGGNTIYFGEGSWLTVV.

This clone was counted between two and nine times. The J gene is TRBJ2-7, the V gene TRBV7-2; no clear D. Trimming stripped 2 bases from V and 3 bases from J, with 8 bases between. The CDR3 covers 13 residues. Germline CDR1 reads SGHTA; CDR2 reads FQGNSA. The CDR3 loop reads CASSLTRNYEQYF. The DNA of the CDR3 is TGTGCCAGCAGCTTAACCAGGAACTACGAGCAGTACTTC.